This T cell receptor (beta chain) was sequenced during a study of blood T cell repertoires in COVID-19. Study information: Some COVID-19 samples were acute and others convalescent; all came from the United States, Italy and Spain. PBMCs, B-cell-depleted T cells, or T cells provided the cDNA or gDNA that made up the material.

Trimming took 4 bases from V and 7 from J; bases not matched to a gene: 8. The germline V gene has CDR1 LGHDT and CDR2 YNNKEL (reference sequence). This CDR3 region has 15 residues. In the authors' methods: Reference gene primers were amplified, and this amplification served to estimate nucleated cell counts. The repertoire was sequenced with immunoSEQ multiplex PCR; TCRdb's copy has only in-frame clones and lacks some. That table is the source of V, J and clone size, and D and trimming were worked out from the DNA. This table holds around 200,000 clones, 86% found once. The chain links TRBV3-1 (or the pseudogene TRBV3-2) to TRBJ1-2; 11 bases fit TRBD1. The receptor was isolated from a man aged 65 to 85 with active or convalescent COVID-19. Sequenced input: peripheral blood. The CDR3, as DNA: TGTGCCAGCAGCCCTCCGGGACAGGGGGGTGGTGGCTACACCTTC. Its protein is CASSPPGQGGGGYTF.